The clone carrying this T cell receptor beta chain occurred many times. Its antigen is currently unknown. There were TCR beta CDR3 regions amplified from RNA transcripts. The HTBI primer set drove a first-round RT-PCR of the TCR CDR3. TCRdb re-derived calls from the multiplex PCR reads in MiXCR, one entry per CDR3 protein. In the table there are roughly 510,000 distinct CDR3 sequences, more than 20% of which are singletons. Unmatched junction bases numbered 4, after V lost 7 bases and J lost 0 bases. This CDR3 is built from 16 residues. Germline V gene data show CDR1 as KGHDR and CDR2 as SFDVKD. The sample comes from a study of T cells in Graves' hyperthyroidism and ophthalmopathy. Points from the study as a whole: Ophthalmopathy onset followed model prediction by a median around 6.6 months. A model of 13 V-J features distinguished ophthalmopathy from stable hyperthyroidism.

Any patient presenting with uncontrolled infection, other autoimmune disease, pregnancy or lactation was left out. Based on clinical symptoms, serum thyroxine and TRAb, thyroid ultrasound and orbital computed tomography, diagnoses were reached. The TCR comes from a man between 18 and 35 years old with Graves' hyperthyroidism. The chain links TRBV24-1 to TRBJ2-2; 10 bases map to TRBD1. Sequencing used blood. CDR3 region: CATSEGTGANTGELFF. The CDR3 DNA reads as TGTGCCACCAGCGAGGGGACAGGGGCGAACACCGGGGAGCTGTTTTTT.